The next 3 T cell receptor beta chains were all read from a single sample in a study of CD8+ T cells in alopecia areata. Specified treatment: oral pan-JAK inhibitor, 5-10 mg twice daily. The authors extracted RNA and reverse transcribed it into cDNA as the sequencing template. Clones were read by immunoSEQ multiplex PCR, and TCRdb kept only the in-frame ones, dropping some. The sample lists 150,000 to 200,000 clones, roughly 60% seen once, with 1.3% in the top ten. Sequenced here: CD4+ T cells sorted from blood, sampled at approximately week 50, from a patient treated with tofacitinib. These receptor sequences come from a human donor with alopecia areata.

In its sample, this clone was seen a few times. Other DNA sequences in the sample encode the same CDR3. The chain links TRBV6-1 to TRBJ2-7, with TRBD1 matching over 8 bases. CDR3 length: 14 amino acids. V trimming: 9 bases; J trimming: 2 bases; junction bases outside the gene matches: 9. In germline, CDR1 is MNHNS, CDR2 SASEGT. In nucleotides, the CDR3 is TGTGCCAGTACACCTCGGACAGGGACCTACGAGCAGTACTTC. It encodes CASTPRTGTYEQYF.

This clone was detected a few times. The chain employs TRBV12-5 and TRBJ1-1; 8 bases line up with TRBD1. The ends lost 5 bases at V and 6 bases at J; junction bases unmatched: 8. CDR3 length equals 14 residues. Looked up from germline, CDR1 is LGHNT and CDR2 is FRNRAP. The CDR3 bases are TGTGCTAGTGGTCGTCTCAACAGGGGGGCTGAAGCTTTCTTT. Its protein is CASGRLNRGAEAFF.

Only a few counts were recorded for this clone. The chain links TRBV30 to TRBJ2-3, with a tentative D call TRBD1 (6 bases). Germline V gene data show CDR1 as GTSNPN and CDR2 as SVGIG (reference sequence). The CDR3 runs to 12 residues. Trimming removed 4 bases at V and 3 bases at J, with 8 bases between. The DNA for the CDR3 is TGTGCCTGGACTACAGGGACAGATACGCAGTATTTT. Residues: CAWTTGTDTQYF.